This T cell receptor (beta chain) appears in the sequencing data of a study of shared clonotypes between healthy human individuals. CDR3 length: 14 residues. Looked up from germline, CDR1 is SNHLY and CDR2 is FYNNEI. Trimming left V 7 bases short and J 0 bases short, with 13 bases between. Sorted-subset replicate PCR reactions contained 200 to 250 ng DNA, corresponding to some 29,000 T cell genomes. Profiling relied on immunoSEQ multiplex PCR, and the TCRdb table lists in-frame clones only, not all of them. The table lists approximately 590,000 clones, nearly 97% of them singletons. CD45RO-negative cells were positively selected for CCR7, leaving out terminally differentiated effector memory CD45RA+ cells.

This sequence was found in a woman aged 25 to 39 in good health. The rearrangement links TRBV2 to TRBJ2-7; D assignment may be TRBD1 or TRBD2 (6 bases each). Sequenced sample: naive CD8+ T cells sorted from blood. Here the CDR3 reads CASKFGGFSYEQYF. CDR3 bases: TGTGCCAGCAAGTTCGGGGGCTTCTCCTACGAGCAGTACTTC.